This TCR beta chain originates from a study of blood T cells in healthy people across ages (dated by TCRdb to about 2015). Looking at the study overall: In model experiments, template switching captured roughly one uniquely barcoded TCR beta cDNA molecule for every two T cells. Using deep sequencing normalized with unique cDNA molecular identifiers, the study measured how TCR beta repertoire diversity changes with age. The donors were divided into four age groups: young (average around 15 years), middle-aged (almost 40), aged (62) and long-lived (more than 75). To avoid experimental bias, donors of different ages were randomly spread across the sequencing lanes. Two additional independent replicas of 1 million unique cDNA reads from the same blood draw were analyzed for two donors (one aged 18 to 30 and one aged 80 or older). Paper-wide results and their limitations: Observed TCR beta diversity correlated strongly with the percentage of naive T cells measured by flow cytometry. The CMV infection status of donors was not known, potentially confounding age-related changes in expanded clonotypes. As age increased, observed TCR beta diversity per million T cells dropped in a roughly linear way, and a significant reduction was already evident by age roughly 36. Compared with the aged group, the long-lived group had more naive CD4+ T cells, fewer expanded clones and increased TCR diversity, suggesting age selection. Estimates of total diversity from one million sequenced T cells were regarded as lower bounds and underestimates. Conclusive comparison of naive and antigen-experienced compartments was prevented by the profiling of bulk unsorted PBMCs.

Donors were 35 to 40 systemically healthy Caucasian individuals from Russia aged 6 to 90 years. Roughly 10 milliliters of peripheral blood were collected from each donor into EDTA-treated Vacutainer tubes. Ficoll-Paque density-gradient centrifugation was used to isolate PBMCs, with at least 6.5 million obtained per sample. Trizol reagent was used to extract total RNA from PBMCs, with at least 6 micrograms per sample. For every donor, an aliquot of PBMCs went through flow cytometry to measure the percentages of naive CD45RAhigh/CD27high T cells. Receptor libraries were prepared by 5' RACE. This sample was sequenced with an Illumina HiSeq 2500. A second 7 to 11 cycle PCR used a sample-barcoded 5' primer and a J-beta primer mix. A unique molecular identifier was introduced onto each TCR beta cDNA molecule by a template-switch 5' adaptor carrying 12 random nucleotides. Each sample yielded at least 3 million CDR3-containing paired-end reads. First-strand cDNA was synthesized from all RNA with the Mint cDNA synthesis kit, primed by a TRBC-specific oligonucleotide. Following uracil-DNA glycosylase treatment, all cDNA underwent a first 18-cycle PCR with the universal primers M1SS and BC2_uni_R. Per the original workflow: Each sample was normalized by randomly selecting 1 million high-quality reads, each carrying a distinct molecular identifier. Reads with shared molecular identifiers were discarded instead of being binned into consensus sequences. MiTCR, run with a Q25 quality threshold and the strictest error-elimination algorithm, handled CDR3 identification, clonotype clustering and error correction. A nonparametric unseen species model using Euler transformation provided a lower-bound estimate of total TCR beta diversity. The public reads were run again by TCRdb, first through fastp at Q25 and then through MiXCR, and only productive beta chains were kept. When rows share a CDR3 protein, they turn into one entry using the most common DNA and genes. Clone size and V and J calls follow TCRdb, not the original study. The sample records 730,000 or so distinct CDR3 sequences, roughly 41% of which are singletons. The top ten clonotypes cover 20% to 25% of the sample.

This clonotype was counted a few times. Its target antigen remains unknown. The input lacks base qualities; no much larger clone sits a single base away. CDR1 and CDR2 were assigned from the germline V gene (reference sequence) as GTSNPN and SVGIG. Unmatched junction bases come to 5, with V trimmed by 1 base and J by 9 bases. The cysteine opens and the phenylalanine closes a CDR3 of 15 amino acids. The retained sequence is limited to the CDR3, 45 bases, with the frame set at the first base. This TCR came from a woman aged 60-70 years in good health. The sample comprised blood. Rearrangement joined TRBV30 to TRBJ1-6; 11 junctional bases match TRBD1. The CDR3 reads as follows: CAWSAAGTGGSPLHF. The DNA sequence is as follows: TGTGCCTGGAGTGCTGCCGGGACAGGGGGTTCACCCCTCCACTTT.